This TCR beta chain was identified in a study of T cell responses to AZD1222 COVID-19 vaccine. Study results and limitations: Spike was spanned by vaccine-associated CD4 TCRs, with dominance at 160-218 and 743-854.

The method was immunoSEQ multiplex PCR; TCRdb's version includes in-frame clones alone and lacks a portion of them. Of about 150,000 clones listed, roughly 88% were seen once; the top ten hold about 15%. About this clone: Its antigen remains unidentified.

The CDR3 sequence is 17 residues long. Germline loops: CDR1 SGHDN, CDR2 FVKESK. J was trimmed by 4 bases and V by 4 bases; bases with no gene match: 5. The chain uses TRBV14 and TRBJ2-2, with TRBD2 matching 14 bases. The TCR comes from an adult in good health. The input for sequencing was peripheral blood, taken on day 0 of AZD1222 vaccination. The CDR3, as DNA: TGTGCCAGCAGCCGGGGACTAGCGGGGGCCGGCACCGGGGAGCTGTTTTTT. Translation: CASSRGLAGAGTGELFF.